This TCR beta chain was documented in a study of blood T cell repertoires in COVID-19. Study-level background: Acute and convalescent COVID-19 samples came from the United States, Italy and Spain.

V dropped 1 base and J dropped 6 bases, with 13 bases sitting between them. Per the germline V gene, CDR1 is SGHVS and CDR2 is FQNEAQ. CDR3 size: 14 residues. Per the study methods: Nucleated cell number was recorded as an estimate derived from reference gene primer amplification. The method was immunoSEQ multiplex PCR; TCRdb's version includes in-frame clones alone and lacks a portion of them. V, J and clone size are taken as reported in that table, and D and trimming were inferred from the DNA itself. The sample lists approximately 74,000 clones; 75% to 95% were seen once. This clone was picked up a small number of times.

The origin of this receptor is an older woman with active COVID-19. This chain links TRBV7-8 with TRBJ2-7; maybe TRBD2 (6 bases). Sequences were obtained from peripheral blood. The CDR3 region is CASSLEVGGAEQYF. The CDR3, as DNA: TGTGCCAGCAGCTTAGAGGTGGGAGGTGCCGAGCAGTACTTC.